The rows below give T cell receptor beta chains drawn from one sample of a study of shared clonotypes between healthy human individuals. Assay used: immunoSEQ multiplex PCR; TCRdb lists only in-frame clones, some missing. The sample yields roughly 220,000 clones, about 65% seen once. The sample was memory CD4+ T cells sorted from blood. These receptors were obtained from a man younger than 45 in good health. Both conserved end residues are part of each CDR3. Fields, in order: CDR3 length, clone size, V gene, D gene, J gene, CDR3 protein, CDR3 DNA. A D gene is named only where the DNA matches it firmly. The size entry is marked missing in some rows and otherwise reads once, few, many or a size class.

14	NA	TRBV18	NA	TRBJ1-1	CASSKTATEGEAFF	TGTGCCAGCTCCAAGACAGCAACTGAAGGGGAAGCTTTCTTT
14	NA	TRBV23-1	NA	TRBJ2-1	CASSRVRVGNEQFF	TGCGCCAGCAGTCGGGTCAGGGTGGGCAATGAGCAGTTCTTC
17	NA	TRBV18	NA	TRBJ2-1	CASSRVVGTSSYNEQFF	TGTGCCAGCTCACGAGTAGTGGGGACGAGCTCCTACAATGAGCAGTTCTTC
17	NA	TRBV18	NA	TRBJ1-3	CASSPPTGSLSGNTIYF	TGTGCCAGCTCACCACCGACGGGGTCCCTCTCTGGAAACACCATATATTTT
15	once	TRBV10-1	TRBD2	TRBJ2-7	CASSVGTSGSYEQYF	TGCGCCAGCAGTGTGGGGACTAGCGGTTCCTACGAGCAGTACTTC
18	NA	TRBV4-1	NA	TRBJ2-1	CASSQPNPGVHSYNEQFF	TGCGCCAGCAGCCAGCCAAACCCAGGGGTCCACTCCTACAATGAGCAGTTCTTC
15	many	TRBV6-6	TRBD1	TRBJ1-2	CASSLLGDRKNGYTF	TGTGCCAGCAGTCTCCTTGGGGACAGAAAAAATGGCTACACCTTC
14	NA	TRBV28	NA	TRBJ1-1	CASSLLDLYTEAFF	TGTGCCAGCAGTTTATTGGACTTGTACACTGAAGCTTTCTTT
15	NA	TRBV5-4	TRBD2	TRBJ2-5	CASSFGTSNGETQYF	TGTGCCAGCAGCTTCGGGACTAGTAATGGGGAGACCCAGTACTTC
15	NA	TRBV5-6	NA	TRBJ2-2	CASRVGARSTGELFF	TGTGCCAGCAGGGTAGGGGCGCGGAGCACCGGGGAGCTGTTTTTT
13	few	TRBV29-1	TRBD1	TRBJ2-7	CSGAGTAWDEQYF	TGCAGCGGAGCCGGGACAGCGTGGGACGAGCAGTACTTC
15	NA	TRBV2	NA	TRBJ1-5	CASSEWQGRNQPQHF	TGTGCCAGCAGTGAATGGCAGGGAAGGAATCAGCCCCAGCATTTT
11	NA	TRBV6-1	NA	TRBJ2-1	CACLGYNEQFF	TGTGCCTGCCTGGGCTACAATGAGCAGTTCTTC
16	few	TRBV19	NA	TRBJ2-7	CASSPRRRSGTYEQYF	TGTGCCAGTAGCCCCCGAAGGAGGTCGGGGACCTACGAGCAGTACTTC
14	NA	TRBV7-8	NA	TRBJ2-7	CASRARGGGYEQYF	TGTGCCAGCAGGGCACGTGGAGGGGGCTACGAGCAGTACTTC
14	few	TRBV19	TRBD2	TRBJ2-2	CASEIRLASGELFF	TGTGCCAGCGAAATAAGACTAGCTTCCGGGGAGCTGTTTTTT
15	NA	TRBV18	NA	TRBJ1-1	CASSQGGRVNTEAFF	TGTGCCAGCTCACAGGGGGGCAGGGTGAACACTGAAGCTTTCTTT
15	NA	TRBV5-1	TRBD2	TRBJ2-1	CASSLSLAGAGEQFF	TGCGCCAGCAGCTTGTCACTAGCGGGAGCTGGTGAGCAGTTCTTC
15	NA	TRBV4-1	NA	TRBJ1-1	CASSRQVQVFTEAFF	TGCGCCAGCAGCCGCCAGGTTCAAGTTTTCACTGAAGCTTTCTTT
13	NA	TRBV6-5	NA	TRBJ1-1	CASRLQGRTEAFF	TGTGCCAGCAGACTACAGGGCCGCACTGAAGCTTTCTTT
11	NA	TRBV20-1	NA	TRBJ2-1	CSARVSLVSLF	TGCAGTGCTAGAGTTTCCCTTGTCAGTCTCTTC
13	few	TRBV11-3	NA	TRBJ1-1	CASSAQMNTEAFF	TGTGCCAGCAGCGCCCAGATGAACACTGAAGCTTTCTTT
12	NA	TRBV30	NA	TRBJ1-2	CAWTRDGDGYTF	TGTGCCTGGACCCGGGATGGCGATGGCTACACCTTC
17	NA	TRBV14	TRBD2	TRBJ2-1	CASSPLPGLAGDNEQFF	TGTGCCAGCAGTCCGCTCCCGGGACTAGCGGGAGACAATGAGCAGTTCTTC